This T cell receptor (beta chain) was sequenced in a study of CD8 T cells in Susac syndrome. Findings and caveats of the study: The relatively small number of individuals in the TCR sequencing and HLA analysis was acknowledged by the study.

cDNA came from about 0.5 to 1 ug RNA primed by random hexamers. TCRdb analysed the immunoSEQ multiplex PCR reads with MiXCR anew, one entry per CDR3 protein. This sample yields about 69,000 distinct CDR3 sequences, of which approximately 95% are seen a single time; roughly 0.22% belongs to the top ten. Germline V gives CDR1 LGHNA, CDR2 YSLEER. The V and J ends lost 3 bases and 2 bases respectively, with 11 bases between them. This CDR3 comprises 15 residues. The authors sequenced TCR beta from blood CD8+ and CD4+ T cells. The healthy controls were matched to patients by age and sex. CD8+ and CD4+ T cells were negatively isolated; TEMRA cells were FACS-enriched. A word on this clonotype: No antigen is known for it.

Sequenced material: CD8+ T cells from PBMCs. This sequence originates from a human donor in good health. This chain connects TRBV4-3 to TRBJ2-1; D is undetermined. The chain's CDR3 is CASSQDIKAYNEQFF. The CDR3 DNA is TGCGCCAGCAGCCAGGATATCAAGGCCTACAATGAGCAGTTCTTC.